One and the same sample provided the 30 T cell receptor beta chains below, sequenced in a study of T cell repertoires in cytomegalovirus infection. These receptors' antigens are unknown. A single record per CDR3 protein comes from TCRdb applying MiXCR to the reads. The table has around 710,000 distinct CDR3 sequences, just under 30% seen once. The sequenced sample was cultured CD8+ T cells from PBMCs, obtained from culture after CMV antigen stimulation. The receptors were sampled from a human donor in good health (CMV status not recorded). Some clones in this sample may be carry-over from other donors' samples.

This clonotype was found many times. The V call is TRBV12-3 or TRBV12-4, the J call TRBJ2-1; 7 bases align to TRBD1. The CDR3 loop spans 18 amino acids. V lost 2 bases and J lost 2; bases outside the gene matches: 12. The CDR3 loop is CASSLRIGGRGPYNEQFF. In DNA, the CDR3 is TGTGCCAGCAGTTTAAGAATAGGGGGCAGGGGTCCCTACAATGAGCAGTTCTTC.

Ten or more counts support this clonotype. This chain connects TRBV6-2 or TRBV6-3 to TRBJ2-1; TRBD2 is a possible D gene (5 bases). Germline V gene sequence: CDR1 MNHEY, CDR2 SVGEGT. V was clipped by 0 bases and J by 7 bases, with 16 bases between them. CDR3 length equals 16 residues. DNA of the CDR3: TGTGCCAGCAGTTACTCGAAGCGGACCGATAGGAATGAGCAGTTCTTC. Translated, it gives CASSYSKRTDRNEQFF.

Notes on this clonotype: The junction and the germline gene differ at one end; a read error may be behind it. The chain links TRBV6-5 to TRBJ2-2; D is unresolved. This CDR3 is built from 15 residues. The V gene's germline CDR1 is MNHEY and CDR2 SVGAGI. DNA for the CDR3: TGTGCCAACAGTTATGTTCAATCGAACACCGGGGAGCTGTTTTTT. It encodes CANSYVQSNTGELFF.

CDR3 region: CASSRSTGFDYGYTF. The CDR3, as DNA: TGTGCCAGCAGCCGCTCGACAGGGTTTGACTATGGCTACACCTTC. The chain recombines TRBV14 with TRBJ1-2; TRBD1 matches 7 bases. There are 15 residues in the CDR3. The V segment lost 4 bases and the J segment 3 bases; nucleotides outside the gene matches: 8. Germline V gives CDR1 SGHDN, CDR2 FVKESK.

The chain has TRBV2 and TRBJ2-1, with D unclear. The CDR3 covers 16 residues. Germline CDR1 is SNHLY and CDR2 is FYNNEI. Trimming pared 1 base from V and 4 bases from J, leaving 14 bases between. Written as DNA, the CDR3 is TGTGCCAGCAGTGAAGGGGGTCAGCTTCCGTACAATGAGCAGTTCTTC. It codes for CASSEGGQLPYNEQFF. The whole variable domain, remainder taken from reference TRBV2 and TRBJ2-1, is EPEVTQTPSHQVTQMGQEVILRCVPISNHLYFYWYRQILGQKVEFLVSFYNNEISEKSEIFDDQFSVERPDGSNFTLKIRSTKLEDSAMYFCASSEGGQLPYNEQFFGPGTRLTVL.

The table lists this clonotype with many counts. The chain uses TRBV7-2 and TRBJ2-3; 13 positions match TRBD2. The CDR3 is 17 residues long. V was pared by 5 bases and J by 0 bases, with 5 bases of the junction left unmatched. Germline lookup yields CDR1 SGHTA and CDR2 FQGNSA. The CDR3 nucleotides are TGTGCCAGCAGCCGTTCGACTAGCGGGGGGAGCACAGATACGCAGTATTTT. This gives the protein CASSRSTSGGSTDTQYF.

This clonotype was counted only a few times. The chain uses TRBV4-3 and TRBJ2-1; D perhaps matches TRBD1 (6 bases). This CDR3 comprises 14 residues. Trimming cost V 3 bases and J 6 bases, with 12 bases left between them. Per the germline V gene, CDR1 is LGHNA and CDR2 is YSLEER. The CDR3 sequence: CASSQVVGGNEQFF. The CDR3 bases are TGCGCCAGCAGCCAGGTCGTAGGGGGCAATGAGCAGTTCTTC.

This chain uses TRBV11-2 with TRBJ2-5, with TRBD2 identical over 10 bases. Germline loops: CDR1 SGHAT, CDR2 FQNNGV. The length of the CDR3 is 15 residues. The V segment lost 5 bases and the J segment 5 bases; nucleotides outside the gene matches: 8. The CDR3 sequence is CASSATSGVGETQYF. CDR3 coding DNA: TGTGCCAGCAGCGCCACTAGCGGGGTTGGGGAGACCCAGTACTTC.

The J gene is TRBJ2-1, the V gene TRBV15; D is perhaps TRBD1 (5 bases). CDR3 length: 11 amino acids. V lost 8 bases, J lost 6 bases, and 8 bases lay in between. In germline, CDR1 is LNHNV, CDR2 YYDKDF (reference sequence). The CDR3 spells CATGASNEQFF. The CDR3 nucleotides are TGTGCCACCGGGGCCTCCAATGAGCAGTTCTTC.

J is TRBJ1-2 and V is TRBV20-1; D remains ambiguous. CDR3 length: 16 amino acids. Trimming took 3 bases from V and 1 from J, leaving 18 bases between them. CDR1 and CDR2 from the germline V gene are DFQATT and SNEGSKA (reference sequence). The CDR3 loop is CSARDKDQSFNYGYTF. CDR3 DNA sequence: TGCAGTGCTAGGGATAAGGACCAGTCCTTTAACTATGGCTACACCTTC.

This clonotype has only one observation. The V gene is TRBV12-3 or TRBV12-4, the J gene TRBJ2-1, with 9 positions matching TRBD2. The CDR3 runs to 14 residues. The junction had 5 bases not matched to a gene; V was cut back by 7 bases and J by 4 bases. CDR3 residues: CASTFSGGYNEQFF. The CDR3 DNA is TGTGCCAGCACCTTCAGCGGGGGGTACAATGAGCAGTTCTTC.

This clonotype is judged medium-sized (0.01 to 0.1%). CDR3 nucleotides: TGTGCCAGCAGTTCGGACGGAACTAGCGAGCACACAGATACGCAGTATTTT. Translation gives CASSSDGTSEHTDTQYF. This rearrangement joins TRBV27 to TRBJ2-3; 7 nucleotides agree with TRBD2. With 4 bases clipped from V and 2 bases from J, the junction kept 12 bases outside the gene matches. The length of the CDR3 is 17 residues. Germline V CDR1 and CDR2: MNHEY, SMNVEV (reference sequence).

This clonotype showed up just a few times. CDR3 in amino acids: CASSPTGDSHEQYV. The CDR3 coding sequence is TGTGCCAGCAGCCCAACAGGGGACTCCCACGAGCAGTACGTC. The chain combines TRBV7-3 with TRBJ2-7; D might be TRBD1 (7 bases). The CDR3 has 14 residues. CDR1 is SGHTA and CDR2 is FQGTGA in the germline V gene.

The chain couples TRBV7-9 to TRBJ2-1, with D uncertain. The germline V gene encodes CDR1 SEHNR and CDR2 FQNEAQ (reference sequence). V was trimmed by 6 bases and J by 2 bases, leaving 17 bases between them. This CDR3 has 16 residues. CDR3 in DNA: TGTGCCAGCAGGCCCCTGTGGGTTCATCCCTACAATGAGCAGTTCTTC. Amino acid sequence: CASRPLWVHPYNEQFF.

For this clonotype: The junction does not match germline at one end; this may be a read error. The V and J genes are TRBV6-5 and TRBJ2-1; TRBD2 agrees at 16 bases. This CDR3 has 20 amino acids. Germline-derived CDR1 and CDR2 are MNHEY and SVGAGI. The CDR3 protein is CASSAPPGLAGGTFDNQQFF. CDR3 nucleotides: TGTGCCAGCAGTGCTCCTCCGGGACTAGCGGGGGGGACCTTCGACAATCAGCAGTTCTTC.

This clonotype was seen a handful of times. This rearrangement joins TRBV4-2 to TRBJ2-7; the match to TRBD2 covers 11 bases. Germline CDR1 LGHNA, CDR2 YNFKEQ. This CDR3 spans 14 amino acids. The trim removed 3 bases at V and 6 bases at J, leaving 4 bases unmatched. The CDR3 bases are TGTGCCAGCAGCCATGGGACTAGCGGCTCCGAGCAGTACTTC. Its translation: CASSHGTSGSEQYF.

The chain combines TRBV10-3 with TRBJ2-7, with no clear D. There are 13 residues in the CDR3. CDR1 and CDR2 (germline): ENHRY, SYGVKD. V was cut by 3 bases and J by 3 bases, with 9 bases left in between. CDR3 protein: CAISEELYYEQYV. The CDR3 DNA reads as TGTGCCATCAGTGAAGAGTTGTACTACGAGCAGTACGTC.

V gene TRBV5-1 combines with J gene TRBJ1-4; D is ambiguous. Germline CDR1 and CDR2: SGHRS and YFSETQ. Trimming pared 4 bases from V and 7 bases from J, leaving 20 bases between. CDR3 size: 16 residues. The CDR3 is CASSPTLGPESEKLFF. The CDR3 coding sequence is TGCGCCAGCAGCCCCACGTTAGGGCCGGAGAGTGAAAAACTGTTTTTT. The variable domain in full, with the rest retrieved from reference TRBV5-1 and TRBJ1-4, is KAGVTQTPRYLIKTRGQQVTLSCSPISGHRSVSWYQQTPGQGLQFLFEYFSETQRNKGNFPGRFSGRQFSNSRSEMNVSTLELGDSALYLCASSPTLGPESEKLFFGSGTQLSVL.

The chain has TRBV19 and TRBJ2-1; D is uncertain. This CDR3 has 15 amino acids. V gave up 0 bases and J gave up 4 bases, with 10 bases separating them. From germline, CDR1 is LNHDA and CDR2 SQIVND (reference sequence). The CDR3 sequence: CASSIDSQNYNEQFF. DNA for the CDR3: TGTGCCAGTAGTATAGATTCACAGAATTACAATGAGCAGTTCTTC.

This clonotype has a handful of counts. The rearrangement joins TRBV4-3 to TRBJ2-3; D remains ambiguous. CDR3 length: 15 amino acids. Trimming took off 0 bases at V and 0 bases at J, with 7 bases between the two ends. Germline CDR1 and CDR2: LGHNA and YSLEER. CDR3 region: CASSQDHSSTDTQYF. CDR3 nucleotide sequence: TGCGCCAGCAGCCAAGATCATTCCAGCACAGATACGCAGTATTTT.

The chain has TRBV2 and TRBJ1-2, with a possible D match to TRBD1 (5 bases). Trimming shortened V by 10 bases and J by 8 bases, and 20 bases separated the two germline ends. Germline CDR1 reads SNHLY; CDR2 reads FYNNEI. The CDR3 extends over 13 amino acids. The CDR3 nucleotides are TGTGCCAACAGAGGGACCGCGCTCTTAGGCTACACCTTC. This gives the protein CANRGTALLGYTF. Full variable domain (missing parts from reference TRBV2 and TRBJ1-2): EPEVTQTPSHQVTQMGQEVILRCVPISNHLYFYWYRQILGQKVEFLVSFYNNEISEKSEIFDDQFSVERPDGSNFTLKIRSTKLEDSAMYFCANRGTALLGYTFGSGTRLTVV.

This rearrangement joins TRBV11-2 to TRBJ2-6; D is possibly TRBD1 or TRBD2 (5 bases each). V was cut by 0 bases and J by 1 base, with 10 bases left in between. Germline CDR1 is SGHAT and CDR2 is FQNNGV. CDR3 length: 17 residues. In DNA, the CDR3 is TGTGCCAGCAGCTTAGATATATGGGGGTCTGGGGCCAACGTCCTGACTTTC. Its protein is CASSLDIWGSGANVLTF.

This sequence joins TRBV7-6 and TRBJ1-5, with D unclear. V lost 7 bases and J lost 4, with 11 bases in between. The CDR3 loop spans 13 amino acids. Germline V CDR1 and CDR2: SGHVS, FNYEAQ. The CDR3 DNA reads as TGTGCCAGCACCGCAGGACTTAATCAGCCCCAGCATTTT. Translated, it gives CASTAGLNQPQHF.

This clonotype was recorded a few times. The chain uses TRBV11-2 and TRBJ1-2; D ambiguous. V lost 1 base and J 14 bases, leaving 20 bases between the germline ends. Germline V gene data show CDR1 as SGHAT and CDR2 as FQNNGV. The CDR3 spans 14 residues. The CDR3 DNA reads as TGTGCCAGCAGCTTAGGCCTGGAACTGAAAGCTGAAACCTTC. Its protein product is CASSLGLELKAETF.

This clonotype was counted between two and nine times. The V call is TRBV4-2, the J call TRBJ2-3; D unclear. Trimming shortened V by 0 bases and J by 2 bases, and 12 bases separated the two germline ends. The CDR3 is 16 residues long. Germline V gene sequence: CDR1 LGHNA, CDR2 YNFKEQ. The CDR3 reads CASSQDHAFLTDTQYF. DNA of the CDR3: TGTGCCAGCAGCCAAGATCACGCTTTTCTCACAGATACGCAGTATTTT.

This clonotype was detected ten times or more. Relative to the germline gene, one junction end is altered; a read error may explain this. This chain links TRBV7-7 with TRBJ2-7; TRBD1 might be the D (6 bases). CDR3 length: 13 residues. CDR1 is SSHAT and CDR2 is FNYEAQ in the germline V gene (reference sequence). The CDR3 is CASSSEQGYEQYF. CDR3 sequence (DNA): TGTGCTAGCAGCTCCGAACAGGGCTACGAGCAGTACTTC.

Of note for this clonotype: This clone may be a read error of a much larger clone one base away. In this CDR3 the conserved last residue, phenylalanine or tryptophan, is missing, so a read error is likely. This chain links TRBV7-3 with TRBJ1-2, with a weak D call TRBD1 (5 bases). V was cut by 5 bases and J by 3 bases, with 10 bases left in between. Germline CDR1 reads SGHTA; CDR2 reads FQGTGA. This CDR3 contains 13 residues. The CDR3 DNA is TGTGCCAGCAGCAACAGGCCTCACTATGGCTACACCTCC. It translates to CASSNRPHYGYTS.

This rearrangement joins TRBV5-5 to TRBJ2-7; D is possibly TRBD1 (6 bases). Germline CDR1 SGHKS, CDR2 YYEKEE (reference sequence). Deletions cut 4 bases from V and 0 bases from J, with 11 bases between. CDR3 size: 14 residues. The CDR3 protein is CASSRDTSSYEQYV. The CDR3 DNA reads TGTGCCAGCAGCAGGGACACTAGCTCCTACGAGCAGTACGTC.

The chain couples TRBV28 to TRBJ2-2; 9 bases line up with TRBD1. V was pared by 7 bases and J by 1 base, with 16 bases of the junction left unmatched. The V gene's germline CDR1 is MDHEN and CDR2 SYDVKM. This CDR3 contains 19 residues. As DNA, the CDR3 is TGTGCCAGCAACCAGGACAGGGGAAAATATAACAAGAACACCGGGGAGCTGTTTTTT. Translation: CASNQDRGKYNKNTGELFF.

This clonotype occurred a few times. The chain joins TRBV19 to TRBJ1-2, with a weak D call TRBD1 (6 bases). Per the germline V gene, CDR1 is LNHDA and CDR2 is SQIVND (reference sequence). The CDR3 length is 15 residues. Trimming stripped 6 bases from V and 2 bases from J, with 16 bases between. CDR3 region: CASRPTGAVNYGYTF. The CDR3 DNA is TGTGCCAGTAGGCCGACAGGCGCTGTAAACTATGGCTACACCTTC.